The clone carrying this T cell receptor beta chain was seen repeatedly, ten times or more. This sample is part of a study of low-dose radiotherapy and immunotherapy resistance in tumors. Study summary: Across 26 weeks, 13 Gy in total went to Cohort 2, delivered as 1 Gy per fraction every two weeks.

TCR amplification ran 20 PCR cycles using constant-region and V-primer adapter primers. Isolated mRNA underwent amplification by in vitro transcription. A single record per CDR3 protein comes from TCRdb applying MiXCR to the reads. Of tens of thousands of distinct CDR3 sequences listed, roughly 12% are singletons. Germline CDR1 MNHEY, CDR2 SVGEGT. CDR3 length: 16 residues. V lost 5 bases and J lost 1, with 17 bases in between. Indicated time point: before trial treatment. Patients eligible had advanced solid tumors without tumor-infiltrating lymphocytes. The rearrangement uses TRBV6-2 or TRBV6-3 and TRBJ1-1; tentative D call: TRBD1 (5 bases). The clonotype was recovered from a female donor with ovarian cancer. The sample consisted of PBMCs, taken before treatment. The CDR3 DNA sequence: TGTGCCAGCAGTGGGACCTTCCAGTGGTCGAACACTGAAGCTTTCTTT. As protein: CASSGTFQWSNTEAFF.